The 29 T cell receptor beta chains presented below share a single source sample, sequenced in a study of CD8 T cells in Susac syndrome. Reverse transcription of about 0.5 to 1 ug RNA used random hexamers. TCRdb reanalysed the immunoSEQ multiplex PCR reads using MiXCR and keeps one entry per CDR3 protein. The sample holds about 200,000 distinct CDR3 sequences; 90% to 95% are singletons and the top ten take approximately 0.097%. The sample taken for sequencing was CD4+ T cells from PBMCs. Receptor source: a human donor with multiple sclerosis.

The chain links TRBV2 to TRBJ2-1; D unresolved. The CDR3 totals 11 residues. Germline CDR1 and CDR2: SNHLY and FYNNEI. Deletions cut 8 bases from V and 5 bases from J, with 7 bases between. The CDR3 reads CASQDDNEQFF. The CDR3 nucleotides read TGTGCCAGCCAAGACGACAATGAGCAGTTCTTC.

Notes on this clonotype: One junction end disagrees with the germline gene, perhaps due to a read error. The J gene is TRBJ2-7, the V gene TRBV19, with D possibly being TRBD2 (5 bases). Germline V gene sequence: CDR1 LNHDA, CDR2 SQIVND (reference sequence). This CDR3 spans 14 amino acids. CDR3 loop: CASRRTGGSYEQYF. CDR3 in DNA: TGTGCGAGTAGGAGGACCGGCGGCTCCTACGAGCAGTACTTC.

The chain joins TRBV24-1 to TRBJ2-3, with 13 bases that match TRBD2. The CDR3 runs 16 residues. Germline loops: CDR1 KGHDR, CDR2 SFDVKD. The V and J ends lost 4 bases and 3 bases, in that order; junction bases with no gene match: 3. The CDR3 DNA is TGTGCCACCAGTGACCGGACTAGCGGGAGAACAGATACGCAGTATTTT. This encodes CATSDRTSGRTDTQYF.

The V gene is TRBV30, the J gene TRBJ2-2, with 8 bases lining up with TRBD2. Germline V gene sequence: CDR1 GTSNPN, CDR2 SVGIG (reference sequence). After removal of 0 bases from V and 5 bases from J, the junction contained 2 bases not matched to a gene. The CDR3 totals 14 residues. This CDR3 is CAWSVASGTGELFF. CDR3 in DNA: TGTGCCTGGAGTGTAGCTAGCGGGACCGGGGAGCTGTTTTTT.

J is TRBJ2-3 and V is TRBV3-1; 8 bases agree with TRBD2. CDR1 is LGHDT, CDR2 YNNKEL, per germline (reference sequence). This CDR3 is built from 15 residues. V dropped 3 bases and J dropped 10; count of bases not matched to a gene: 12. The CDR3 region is CASSQTIYSGDPQYF. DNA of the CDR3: TGTGCCAGCAGCCAGACTATCTATAGCGGGGATCCGCAGTATTTT.

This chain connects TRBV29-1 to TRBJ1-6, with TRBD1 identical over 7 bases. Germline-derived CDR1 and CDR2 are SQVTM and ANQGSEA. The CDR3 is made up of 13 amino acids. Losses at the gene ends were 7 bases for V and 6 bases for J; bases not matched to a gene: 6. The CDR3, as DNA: TGCAGCGCCGGGGACAGCCTTAATTCACCCCTCCACTTT. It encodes CSAGDSLNSPLHF.

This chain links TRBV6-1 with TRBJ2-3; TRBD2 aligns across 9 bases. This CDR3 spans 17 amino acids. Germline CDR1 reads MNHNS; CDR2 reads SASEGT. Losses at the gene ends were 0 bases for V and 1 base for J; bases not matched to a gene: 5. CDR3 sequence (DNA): TGTGCCAGCAGTGAAGCAGCGCTAGCGGGACGCACAGATACGCAGTATTTT. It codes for CASSEAALAGRTDTQYF.

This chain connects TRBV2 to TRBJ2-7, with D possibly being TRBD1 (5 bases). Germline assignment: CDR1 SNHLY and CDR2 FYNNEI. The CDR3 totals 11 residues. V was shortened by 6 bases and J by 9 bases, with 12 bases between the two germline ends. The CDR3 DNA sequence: TGTGCCAGCAGCTGGACACTCGGGCAGTACTTC. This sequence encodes CASSWTLGQYF. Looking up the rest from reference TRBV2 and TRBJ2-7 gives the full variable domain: EPEVTQTPSHQVTQMGQEVILRCVPISNHLYFYWYRQILGQKVEFLVSFYNNEISEKSEIFDDQFSVERPDGSNFTLKIRSTKLEDSAMYFCASSWTLGQYFGPGTRLTVT.

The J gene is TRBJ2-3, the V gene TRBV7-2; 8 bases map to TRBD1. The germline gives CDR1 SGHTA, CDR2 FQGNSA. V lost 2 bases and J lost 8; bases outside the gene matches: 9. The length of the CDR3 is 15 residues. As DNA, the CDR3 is TGTGCCAGCAGCTTAAATCCGGACAGGGCCGGTACGCAGTATTTT. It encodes CASSLNPDRAGTQYF.

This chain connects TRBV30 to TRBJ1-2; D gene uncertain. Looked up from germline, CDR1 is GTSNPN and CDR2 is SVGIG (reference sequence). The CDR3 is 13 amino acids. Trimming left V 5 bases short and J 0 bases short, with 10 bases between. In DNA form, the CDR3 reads TGTGCCTGGGAGCCCGGGACTAACTATGGCTACACCTTC. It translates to CAWEPGTNYGYTF.

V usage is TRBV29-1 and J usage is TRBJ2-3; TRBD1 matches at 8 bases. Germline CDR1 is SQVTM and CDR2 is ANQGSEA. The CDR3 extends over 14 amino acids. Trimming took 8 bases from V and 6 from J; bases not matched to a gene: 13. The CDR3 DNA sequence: TGCAGCTACGACAGGGGCGGGGAGGCGGATACGCAGTATTTT. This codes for CSYDRGGEADTQYF.

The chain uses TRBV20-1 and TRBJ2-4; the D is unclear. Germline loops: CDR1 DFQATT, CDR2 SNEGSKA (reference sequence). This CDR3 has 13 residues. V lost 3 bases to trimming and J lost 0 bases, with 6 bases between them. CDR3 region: CSARDLAKNIQYF. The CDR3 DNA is TGCAGTGCTAGGGACCTAGCCAAAAACATTCAGTACTTC.

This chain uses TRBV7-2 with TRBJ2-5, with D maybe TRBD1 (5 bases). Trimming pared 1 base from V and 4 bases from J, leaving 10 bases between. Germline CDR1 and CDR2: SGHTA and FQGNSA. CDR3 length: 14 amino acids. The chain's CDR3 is CASSLVARVETQYF. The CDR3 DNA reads TGTGCCAGCAGCTTAGTCGCCAGGGTAGAGACCCAGTACTTC. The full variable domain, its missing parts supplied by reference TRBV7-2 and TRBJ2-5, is GAGVSQSPSNKVTEKGKDVELRCDPISGHTALYWYRQSLGQGLEFLIYFQGNSAPDKSGLPSDRFSAERTGGSVSTLTIQRTQQEDSAVYLCASSLVARVETQYFGPGTRLLVL.

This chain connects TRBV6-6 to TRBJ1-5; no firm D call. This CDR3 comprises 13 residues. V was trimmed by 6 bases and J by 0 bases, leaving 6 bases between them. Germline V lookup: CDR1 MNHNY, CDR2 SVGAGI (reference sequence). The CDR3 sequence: CASRAYSNQPQHF. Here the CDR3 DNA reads TGTGCCAGCAGGGCGTATAGCAATCAGCCCCAGCATTTT.

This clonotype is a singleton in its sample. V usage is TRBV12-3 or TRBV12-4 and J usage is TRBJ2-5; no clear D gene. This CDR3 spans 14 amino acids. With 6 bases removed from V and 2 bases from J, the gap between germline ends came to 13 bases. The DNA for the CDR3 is TGTGCCAGCAGCCTAACCCCGATTCAAGAGACCCAGTACTTC. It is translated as CASSLTPIQETQYF.

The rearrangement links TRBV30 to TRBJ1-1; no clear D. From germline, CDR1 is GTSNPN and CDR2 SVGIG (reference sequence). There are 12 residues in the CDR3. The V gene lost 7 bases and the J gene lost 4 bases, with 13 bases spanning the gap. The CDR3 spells CAYSTGLTEAFF. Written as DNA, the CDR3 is TGTGCCTACTCGACCGGGCTCACTGAAGCTTTCTTT.

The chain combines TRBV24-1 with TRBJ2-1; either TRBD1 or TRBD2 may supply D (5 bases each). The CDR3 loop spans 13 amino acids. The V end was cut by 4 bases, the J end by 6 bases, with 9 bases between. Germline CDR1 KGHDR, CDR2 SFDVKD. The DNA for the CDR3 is TGTGCCACCAGTGACGGGACCGGCAATGAGCAGTTCTTC. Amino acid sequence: CATSDGTGNEQFF.

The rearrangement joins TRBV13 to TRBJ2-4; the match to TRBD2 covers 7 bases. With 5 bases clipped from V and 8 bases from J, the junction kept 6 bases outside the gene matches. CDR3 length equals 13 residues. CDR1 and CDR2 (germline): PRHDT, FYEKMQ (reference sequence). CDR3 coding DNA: TGTGCCAGCAGCCCCCCCCGGGGGGACATTCAGTACTTC. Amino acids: CASSPPRGDIQYF.

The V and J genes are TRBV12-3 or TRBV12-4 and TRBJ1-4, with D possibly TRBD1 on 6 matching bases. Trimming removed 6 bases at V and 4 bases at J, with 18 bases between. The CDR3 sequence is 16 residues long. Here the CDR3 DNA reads TGTGCCAGCAGCGATTTCTCGACAGGCCATAATGAAAAACTGTTTTTT. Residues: CASSDFSTGHNEKLFF.

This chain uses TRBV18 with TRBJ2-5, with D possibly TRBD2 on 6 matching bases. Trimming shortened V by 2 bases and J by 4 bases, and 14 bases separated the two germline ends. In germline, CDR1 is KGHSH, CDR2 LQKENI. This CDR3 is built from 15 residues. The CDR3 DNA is TGTGCCAGCTCACCAGCGGGACGGGGAGGAGAGACCCAGTACTTC. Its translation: CASSPAGRGGETQYF.

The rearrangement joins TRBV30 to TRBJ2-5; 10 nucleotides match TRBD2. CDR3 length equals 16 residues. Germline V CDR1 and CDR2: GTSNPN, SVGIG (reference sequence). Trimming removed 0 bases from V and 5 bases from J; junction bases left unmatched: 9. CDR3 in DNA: TGTGCCTGGAGTGTATCCGGAGCGGGGGGGCCGGAGACCCAGTACTTC. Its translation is CAWSVSGAGGPETQYF.

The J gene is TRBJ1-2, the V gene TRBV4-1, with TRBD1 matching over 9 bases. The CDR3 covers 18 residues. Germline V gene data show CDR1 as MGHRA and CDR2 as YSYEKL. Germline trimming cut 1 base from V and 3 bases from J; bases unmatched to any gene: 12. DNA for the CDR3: TGCGCCAGCAGCCAAGGAGTCCCGGGACAGGGCCGCCACTATGGCTACACCTTC. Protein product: CASSQGVPGQGRHYGYTF.

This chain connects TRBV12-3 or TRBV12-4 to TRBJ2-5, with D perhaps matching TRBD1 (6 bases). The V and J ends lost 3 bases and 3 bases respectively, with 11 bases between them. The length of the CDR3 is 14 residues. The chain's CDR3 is CASSFSGGEETQYF. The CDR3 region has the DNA TGTGCCAGCAGTTTTTCTGGGGGCGAAGAGACCCAGTACTTC.

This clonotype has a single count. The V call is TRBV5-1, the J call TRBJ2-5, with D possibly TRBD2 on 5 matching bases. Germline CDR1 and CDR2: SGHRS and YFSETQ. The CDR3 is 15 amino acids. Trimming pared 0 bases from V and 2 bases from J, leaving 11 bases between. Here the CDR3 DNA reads TGCGCCAGCAGCTTGGCCCTAAGCGGTCAAGAGACCCAGTACTTC. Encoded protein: CASSLALSGQETQYF.

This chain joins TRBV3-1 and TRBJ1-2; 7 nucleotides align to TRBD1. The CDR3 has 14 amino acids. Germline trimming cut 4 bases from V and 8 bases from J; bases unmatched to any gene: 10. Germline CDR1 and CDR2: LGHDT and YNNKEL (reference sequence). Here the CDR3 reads CASSPHSTGFGYTF. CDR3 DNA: TGTGCCAGCAGCCCACACTCGACAGGGTTCGGCTACACCTTC.

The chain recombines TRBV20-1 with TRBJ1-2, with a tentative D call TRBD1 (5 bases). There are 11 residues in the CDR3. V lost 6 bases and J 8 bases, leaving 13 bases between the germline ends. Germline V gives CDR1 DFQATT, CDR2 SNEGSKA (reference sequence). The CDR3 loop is CSARQLEGYTF. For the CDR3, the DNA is TGCAGTGCCCGACAGTTAGAGGGCTACACCTTC.

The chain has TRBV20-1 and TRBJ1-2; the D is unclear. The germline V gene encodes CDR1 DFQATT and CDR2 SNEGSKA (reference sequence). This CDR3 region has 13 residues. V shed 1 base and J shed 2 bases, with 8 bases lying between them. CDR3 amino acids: CSARADRNYGYTF. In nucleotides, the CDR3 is TGCAGTGCTAGAGCGGACCGAAACTATGGCTACACCTTC.

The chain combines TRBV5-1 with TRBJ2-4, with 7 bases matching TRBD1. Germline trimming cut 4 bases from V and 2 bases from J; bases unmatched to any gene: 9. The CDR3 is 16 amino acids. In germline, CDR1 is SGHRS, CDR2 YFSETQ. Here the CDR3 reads CASSAGTEHTKNIQYF. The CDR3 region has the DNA TGCGCCAGCAGCGCCGGGACAGAACATACCAAAAACATTCAGTACTTC.

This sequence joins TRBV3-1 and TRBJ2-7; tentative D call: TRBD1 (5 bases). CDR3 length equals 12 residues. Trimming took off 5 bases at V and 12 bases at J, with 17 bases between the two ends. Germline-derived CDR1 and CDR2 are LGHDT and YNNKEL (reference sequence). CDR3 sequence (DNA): TGTGCCAGCAGCACGGATAGGGGCCCTCGGTACTTC. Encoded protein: CASSTDRGPRYF.